The 5 T cell receptor beta chains given below trace back to one sample, sequenced in a study of tumor-infiltrating lymphocytes in primary liver carcinoma. The source of the blood RNA was unsorted whole blood, and germline DNA was extracted as well. cDNA specific to TCR beta was made from about 550 ng of total RNA, with a constant-region primer employed for priming. It was through three nested multiplex PCR rounds of slightly modified ARM-PCR that TCR beta libraries arose. TRBV1-TRBV30 forward primers paired with a C-beta reverse primer drove the first two PCR rounds, around 9 cycles each. TCRdb used MiXCR to reprocess the multiplex PCR reads, holding one entry per CDR3 protein. Here the sample spans about 330,000 distinct CDR3 sequences, 65% being singletons. The specimen was peripheral blood. The receptor source for this set is a man aged 35-49 years with primary liver carcinoma and hepatitis B virus infection.

Many counts were recorded for this clonotype. This chain uses TRBV29-1 with TRBJ2-3; a possible D gene is TRBD1 (6 bases). Germline V CDR1 and CDR2: SQVTM, ANQGSEA. The CDR3 loop spans 14 amino acids. The V and J ends lost 0 bases and 2 bases respectively, with 9 bases between them. CDR3 nucleotide sequence: TGCAGCGTTGAAGATCAGGGGAACACAGATACGCAGTATTTT. Protein product: CSVEDQGNTDTQYF.

This chain links TRBV7-9 with TRBJ1-5, with a possible D match to TRBD1 (5 bases). With 5 bases removed from V and 6 bases from J, the gap between germline ends came to 17 bases. The CDR3 runs 15 residues. The germline V gene encodes CDR1 SEHNR and CDR2 FQNEAQ (reference sequence). The CDR3 loop is CASSPDPLRGQPQHF. The CDR3 nucleotides read TGTGCCAGCAGCCCGGACCCCCTGAGGGGTCAGCCCCAGCATTTT. Supplemented by reference TRBV7-9 and TRBJ1-5, the full variable domain reads DTGVSQNPRHKITKRGQNVTFRCDPISEHNRLYWYRQTLGQGPEFLTYFQNEAQLEKSRLLSDRFSAERPKGSFSTLEIQRTEQGDSAMYLCASSPDPLRGQPQHFGDGTRLSIL.

This clonotype showed up just once. Given a much more abundant clone one base away, this may be a read error. The CDR3 region has the DNA TGCAGCGTTGCGGAGACAGGCACCGGGGAGCTGTTTTTT. It encodes CSVAETGTGELFF. This chain connects TRBV29-1 to TRBJ2-2, with TRBD1 as a possible D gene (6 bases). CDR1 is SQVTM, CDR2 ANQGSEA, per germline. This CDR3 comprises 13 residues. V dropped 4 bases and J dropped 4 bases, with 10 bases sitting between them.

In regard to this clonotype: Germline and junction disagree at one end, which may indicate a read error. V usage is TRBV11-2 and J usage is TRBJ1-2; no definite D call. CDR3 length: 12 residues. Per the germline V gene, CDR1 is SGHAT and CDR2 is FQNNGV. In DNA form, the CDR3 reads TGTGCCAGCAGCCTTTTCGGGGAAGTCTACACATTC. Translated: CASSLFGEVYTF.

The sample holds one count of this clonotype. A much larger clone sits a single nucleotide away, making a read error possible. The V gene is TRBV4-3, the J gene TRBJ2-1; no definite D call. This CDR3 is 13 amino acids long. Germline lookup yields CDR1 LGHNA and CDR2 YSLEER. In nucleotides, the CDR3 is TGCCCCAGCAGCCCGATTATACACAATGAGCAGTTCTTC. As protein: CPSSPIIHNEQFF.